This T cell receptor beta chain was recovered during a study of blood T cell repertoires in COVID-19. Study background: There were acute and convalescent COVID-19 samples, and they came from the United States, Italy and Spain. T cells, B-cell-depleted T cells, or PBMCs provided the cDNA or gDNA that served as material.

Using immunoSEQ multiplex PCR, the repertoire was profiled, and TCRdb retains in-frame clones only, with some absent. The table lists a few hundred thousand clones, around 90% of them singletons. Germline trimming cut 6 bases from V and 5 bases from J; bases unmatched to any gene: 3. This CDR3 region has 13 residues. Germline-derived CDR1 and CDR2 are KGHSH and LQKENI. The age range of participants was about 18 to 95 years, with residence in approximately 25 US areas. Clinical history as reported by participants underpinned cohort assignment. The sequenced material came from PBMCs or T cells enriched from blood (not recorded which). This sequence joins TRBV18 and TRBJ2-3; TRBD2 matches at 9 bases. The receptor was derived from a young woman with acute COVID-19. As DNA, the CDR3 is TGTGCCAGCTCCATAGCGGGAGTAGATACGCAGTATTTT. Protein: CASSIAGVDTQYF.